This T cell receptor beta chain was captured by sequencing in a study of blood T cells in healthy people across ages. Total RNA was isolated from each sample in quantities of at least 6 micrograms. PCR was performed a second time for roughly 6 to 12 cycles using a sample-barcoded 5' primer and a J-beta primer mix. TCRdb reprocessed the 5' RACE reads with MiXCR, giving one entry per CDR3 protein. The table lists about 720,000 distinct CDR3 sequences, about a fifth of them singletons. This clonotype was counted many times. The V gene lost 3 bases and the J gene lost 16 bases, with 13 bases spanning the gap. CDR3 length: 11 amino acids.

The J gene is TRBJ2-1, the V gene TRBV12-3 or TRBV12-4; tentatively, D is TRBD1 (5 bases). This clonotype was sampled from an older man in good health. Material for sequencing was blood. The CDR3 nucleotides read TGTGCCAGCAGTTTGGGGCTAGATCATTTCTTC. Protein sequence: CASSLGLDHFF.